This T cell receptor beta chain was identified in a study of CD8+ T cells in alopecia areata. Study-level information: Twice daily, treated patients received 5 to 10 mg of oral tofacitinib. The study gave tofacitinib for 6 to 18 months, then 6 months off drug. Affected scalp percentage set treated patients' severity scores. Notes on the study in general: Scalp clonality, together with expanded CD8+ clones among the top 100, fell significantly with tofacitinib.

The treatment here: oral pan-JAK inhibitor, 5-10 mg twice daily. A few counts support this clone. Its antigen is not known. Investigators isolated RNA and reverse transcribed it into cDNA to act as the sequencing template. The data were produced by immunoSEQ multiplex PCR, yet TCRdb's version contains in-frame clones alone and is incomplete. The sample has under 200,000 clones; around three fifths are singletons. This specimen was CD4+ T cells sorted from blood, taken at week 24, from a patient treated with tofacitinib. The receptor comes from a human donor with alopecia areata.

The CDR3 sequence: CASSLVQGQSAEQYF. CDR3 coding DNA: TGTGCCAGCAGCTTAGTTCAGGGGCAGTCGGCCGAGCAGTACTTC. The rearrangement joins TRBV7-9 to TRBJ2-7; tentatively, D is TRBD1 (6 bases). The V gene's germline CDR1 is SEHNR and CDR2 FQNEAQ (reference sequence). This CDR3 has 15 residues. The V end was cut by 1 base, the J end by 6 bases, with 16 bases between.